The 8 T cell receptor beta chains below were found in one sample sequenced in a study of blood T cells in healthy people across ages. For the second PCR, which ran for roughly 7 to 11 cycles, a sample-barcoded 5' primer and a J-beta primer mix were used. Using its own MiXCR run on the 5' RACE reads, TCRdb lists one record per CDR3 protein. The sample shows 660,000 or so distinct CDR3 sequences, approximately 59% of them seen only once. Input material: blood. The source of these receptors is a man aged 60 to 75 in good health.

The chain's CDR3 is CAISAGGGKDTQYF. Here the CDR3 DNA reads TGTGCCATCAGTGCGGGCGGGGGAAAAGATACGCAGTATTTT. The chain couples TRBV10-3 to TRBJ2-3; TRBD2 matches 7 bases. The CDR3 consists of 14 residues. V lost 4 bases, J lost 5 bases, and 6 bases stayed unmatched. Germline-derived CDR1 and CDR2 are ENHRY and SYGVKD.

V is TRBV20-1 and J is TRBJ1-1; D possibly corresponds to TRBD1 (5 bases). This CDR3 is 13 amino acids long. V was trimmed by 7 bases and J by 11 bases, leaving 23 bases between them. Germline CDR1 DFQATT, CDR2 SNEGSKA (reference sequence). The CDR3 nucleotides read TGCAGTGTCGATTCCGGGACGTACGGTCGGGCTTTCTTT. It yields the protein CSVDSGTYGRAFF.

This clonotype has more than one count but fewer than ten. This chain joins TRBV29-1 and TRBJ2-1; 9 nucleotides match TRBD1. CDR1 SQVTM and CDR2 ANQGSEA come from the germline V gene. The trim removed 7 bases at V and 1 base at J, leaving 8 bases unmatched. The CDR3 has 15 residues. CDR3 sequence (DNA): TGCAGCGCCACAACCGGGACAGGGTCCTACAATGAGCAGTTCTTC. Its protein product is CSATTGTGSYNEQFF.

The chain joins TRBV12-3 or TRBV12-4 to TRBJ2-5; perhaps TRBD1 as D (5 bases). The closer fit of TRBJ2-7 to the DNA end suggests the J call may be wrong. This CDR3 comprises 15 residues. The CDR3 spells CASSLGREGTYEQYF. CDR3 in DNA: TGTGCCAGCAGCCTAGGCAGGGAAGGAACCTACGAGCAGTACTTC.

This chain links TRBV5-6 with TRBJ2-3, with D possibly TRBD2 on 8 matching bases. Trimming removed 0 bases from V and 2 bases from J, with 13 bases in between. The germline V gene encodes CDR1 SGHDT and CDR2 YYEEEE. This CDR3 comprises 16 residues. The CDR3 DNA follows: TGTGCCAGCAGCTTGGACGGGAGGGGGCTCACAGATACGCAGTATTTT. Protein: CASSLDGRGLTDTQYF.

The J gene is TRBJ1-5, the V gene TRBV4-1; tentative D call: TRBD1 (6 bases). The germline gives CDR1 MGHRA, CDR2 YSYEKL. Trimming cost V 6 bases and J 3 bases, with 12 bases left between them. The CDR3 is 14 amino acids. CDR3 protein: CASSVQGINQPQHF. The CDR3 DNA follows: TGCGCCAGCAGTGTCCAGGGGATCAATCAGCCCCAGCATTTT.

This clonotype was counted only a few times. CDR3: CASSYSQGGDKNIQYF. Here the CDR3 DNA reads TGTGCCAGCAGTTACAGTCAGGGTGGGGACAAAAACATTCAGTACTTC. The genes are TRBV6-2 or TRBV6-3 and TRBJ2-4; possible D gene TRBD1, 5 bases. CDR3 length: 16 residues. The germline V gene encodes CDR1 MNHEY and CDR2 SVGEGT. V was shortened by 2 bases and J by 3 bases, with 14 bases between the two germline ends.

CDR3 nucleotides: TGTGCCAGCAGCTTAGGGACTAGCTCCCTCCAAGAGACCCAGTACTTC. Translation gives CASSLGTSSLQETQYF. The chain links TRBV11-2 to TRBJ2-5; 8 bases align to TRBD2. This CDR3 contains 16 residues. Losses at the gene ends were 1 base for V and 1 base for J; bases not matched to a gene: 5. In germline, CDR1 is SGHAT, CDR2 FQNNGV.